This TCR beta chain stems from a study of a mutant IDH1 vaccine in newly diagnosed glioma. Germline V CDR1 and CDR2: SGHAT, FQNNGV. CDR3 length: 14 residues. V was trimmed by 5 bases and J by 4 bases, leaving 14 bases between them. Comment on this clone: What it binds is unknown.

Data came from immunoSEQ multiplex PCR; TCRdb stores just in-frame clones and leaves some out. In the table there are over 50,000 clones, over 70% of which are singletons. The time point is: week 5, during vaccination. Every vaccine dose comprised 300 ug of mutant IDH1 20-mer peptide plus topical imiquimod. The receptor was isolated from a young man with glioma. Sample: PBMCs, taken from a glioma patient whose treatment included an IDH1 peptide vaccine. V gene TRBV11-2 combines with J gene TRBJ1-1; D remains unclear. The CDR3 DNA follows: TGTGCCAGCAGCCCACAAAGACTTACCACTGAAGCTTTCTTT. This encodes CASSPQRLTTEAFF.